This T cell receptor (beta chain) was sequenced during a study of tumor-infiltrating lymphocytes in primary liver carcinoma (dated by TCRdb to about 2017). With respect to the entire study: Between November 2015 and March 2016, roughly 5 patients in China with histopathologically diagnosed primary liver carcinoma had their tumors surgically resected. TCRbeta repertoire sequencing, expression microarrays and whole-exome sequencing were combined in the study across five regions of each liver tumor, with adjacent normal tissue and blood also included. Each sample produced about 3.5 to 7.5 million productive TCRbeta reads, and read depth showed no significant difference between tissue types. Of the five patients (three men and two women, aged 30 to 69 years), four had hepatocellular carcinoma and one had combined HCC and intrahepatic cholangiocarcinoma. A total of 35 specimens from 5 patients went through TCRbeta repertoire sequencing, namely 25 tumor regions, 5 adjacent noncancerous liver tissues and 5 peripheral blood samples. The five patients had tumors of stage T1-T3 N0M0, with maximum diameters ranging from about 4.2 to 10 cm. High reproducibility was observed for the technical replicate repertoires, with mean shared-clone rates approximately 0.9 and correlation coefficients above 0.95.

CDR1 and CDR2 are drawn from the germline V gene: SGHAT, FQNNGV. The CDR3 runs 15 amino acids, cysteine and phenylalanine included. The CDR3 DNA has 45 bases and is translated from base 1. The V and J ends are trimmed by 5 bases and 2 bases, leaving 13 bases between them. Results the study describes overall, beyond this receptor: Only the TCR beta chain was sequenced, which likely underestimates true repertoire diversity because unpaired alpha chains were not captured. Pairs of tumor regions showed greater repertoire overlap (mean 36%) than tumor-adjacent pairs (17%) or tumor-blood pairs (around 15%), which is consistent with antigen-driven expansion. Bulk unsorted samples precluded comparing CD4+ and CD8+ T cell repertoires. With just a handful of patients in the study, the authors point out that the findings should be validated in a larger study. The top 250 clones accounted for a significantly greater share of the repertoire in tumors than in blood (p = 0.039).

Blood RNA was extracted from unsorted whole blood with TRIzol reagent; germline DNA came from the DNeasy Blood & Tissue kit. Patients had chronic HBV infection and were treatment-naive at sampling. About 4 milliliters of peripheral blood were collected into K2EDTA tubes before surgery. In the case of this clonotype: What antigen it recognizes has not been identified. One base away there is no much larger clone; base qualities are not given.

TCRbeta-specific cDNA was reverse-transcribed from about 520 ng total RNA using a constant-region primer and ProtoScript II reverse transcriptase. TCRbeta libraries were built with three nested multiplex PCR rounds, a slightly modified ARM-PCR procedure. The first two PCR rounds used multiplex TRBV1-TRBV30 forward primers with a Cbeta reverse primer, each for 10 cycles. Sample barcodes and Illumina adapters were added in a final 25-cycle PCR using Deep VentR polymerase. Before sequencing, amplicons of 200-500 bp were purified from gel using a QIAquick gel extraction kit. The TCRbeta amplicons were sequenced with 250-bp paired-end reads on an Illumina HiSeq 2500. On the study's bioinformatics: Trimmomatic v0.33 was used to quality-trim the reads, and FLASH v1.2.11 was used to merge paired reads so that full CDR3 sequences could be recovered. V, D and J germline segments were assigned to the rearranged TCRbeta sequences by MiGEC v1.2.1b. Clonotype statistics, along with Shannon-Wiener diversity indices, were calculated using VDJtools v1.0.0. To reduce sampling bias, subsequent analyses other than the diversity analysis used only the 250 most abundant clonotypes in each sample. In-frame beta chains were kept once TCRdb had trimmed the public reads at Q25 with fastp and called clones with MiXCR. Each CDR3 protein appears once, grouped with its most common genes and DNA. TCRdb's processing, not the authors', yielded these V and J calls. The table for this sample lists around 330,000 distinct CDR3 sequences; over 55% of them were counted only once. The ten top clones hold roughly 9% of the sample.

The rearranged chain carries TRBV11-2 and TRBJ1-5; the D gene remains uncertain. Sequencing was carried out using peripheral blood. This clonotype was obtained from a man aged 35-49 years with primary liver carcinoma and hepatitis B virus infection. Read as DNA, the sequence is TGTGCCAGCAGCCCAGTGACCGGGGGCAATCAGCCCCAGCATTTT. It translates as CASSPVTGGNQPQHF.